This T cell receptor beta chain comes out of a study of T-cell memory formation after mild COVID-19. Germline values: CDR1 SGHVS, CDR2 FQNEAQ. Germline trimming cut 8 bases from V and 1 base from J; bases unmatched to any gene: 5. This CDR3 is built from 14 residues. In TCRdb, the 5' RACE reads were re-called with MiXCR into one record per CDR3 protein. Of about 300,000 distinct CDR3 sequences detected, 15% to 20% appear once; the ten largest clones hold approximately 21%. The sequence was obtained from a young man who had mild COVID-19 (a few samples of this study predate the infection). Cell type and time point are not known. Sequencing used PBMCs or a T cell subset sorted from them (not recorded which). The V and J genes are TRBV7-8 and TRBJ1-1; TRBD1 matches 9 bases. The CDR3 nucleotides are TGTGCCAGCTCGGCACAGGGGGCGAACACTGAAGCTTTCTTT. This translates into CASSAQGANTEAFF.